One sample yielded the 10 T cell receptor beta chains listed below, sequenced in a study of CD8 T cells in Susac syndrome. RNA totalling roughly 0.45 to 1 ug underwent reverse transcription with random hexamers. MiXCR, applied by TCRdb to the immunoSEQ multiplex PCR reads, yields one record per CDR3 protein. Here the sample spans around 190,000 distinct CDR3 sequences, roughly 94% being singletons. Sequenced: CD4+ T cells from PBMCs. Receptors were obtained from a human donor in good health.

The chain has TRBV10-3 and TRBJ2-7; D is unresolved. The CDR3 is 12 amino acids. Trimming stripped 0 bases from V and 7 bases from J, with 7 bases between. CDR1 is ENHRY, CDR2 SYGVKD, per germline. CDR3 sequence: CAISESKGEQYF. Written as DNA, the CDR3 is TGTGCCATCAGTGAGTCGAAAGGGGAGCAGTACTTC.

The gene calls are TRBV20-1 and TRBJ1-5; tentatively, D is TRBD1 (6 bases). CDR3 length: 15 residues. Germline CDR1 is DFQATT and CDR2 is SNEGSKA (reference sequence). V shed 6 bases and J shed 4 bases, with 19 bases lying between them. CDR3 loop: CSAATQGGSNQPQHF. CDR3 DNA: TGCAGTGCCGCAACACAGGGAGGGTCAAATCAGCCCCAGCATTTT.

This CDR3 is CSASPHHGELFF. The CDR3 DNA is TGCAGTGCTAGCCCCCACCACGGGGAGCTGTTTTTT. This chain connects TRBV20-1 to TRBJ2-2; D ambiguous. CDR3 length: 12 residues. Germline-derived CDR1 and CDR2 are DFQATT and SNEGSKA (reference sequence). Trimming took off 3 bases at V and 7 bases at J, with 9 bases between the two ends.

This clonotype has just one count. The genes are TRBV3-1 and TRBJ1-1; no definite D call. V lost 0 bases and J lost 6, with 11 bases in between. Germline-derived CDR1 and CDR2 are LGHDT and YNNKEL (reference sequence). The CDR3 runs to 14 residues. In DNA, the CDR3 is TGTGCCAGCAGCCAAGAAGTGGGTAACGCTGAAGCTTTCTTT. Translation: CASSQEVGNAEAFF.

This chain joins TRBV20-1 and TRBJ1-2; tentative D call: TRBD1 (5 bases). V lost 5 bases to trimming and J lost 4 bases, with 11 bases between them. CDR3 length: 12 amino acids. The germline gives CDR1 DFQATT, CDR2 SNEGSKA (reference sequence). This chain's CDR3 is CSADRPLYGYTF. The CDR3 DNA follows: TGCAGTGCTGACAGACCCCTCTATGGCTACACCTTC.

This clonotype showed up just once. The chain recombines TRBV12-3 or TRBV12-4 with TRBJ2-5, with D possibly being TRBD1 (5 bases). The CDR3 length is 14 residues. The V and J ends lost 3 bases and 7 bases respectively, with 15 bases between them. CDR3 in amino acids: CASSLWQKRGTQYF. Here the CDR3 DNA reads TGTGCCAGCAGTTTGTGGCAGAAAAGGGGGACCCAGTACTTC.

The chain couples TRBV5-4 to TRBJ2-1; 11 bases are shared with TRBD2. The CDR3 covers 18 residues. The V gene's germline CDR1 is SGHNT and CDR2 YYREEE (reference sequence). V dropped 4 bases and J dropped 0; count of bases not matched to a gene: 9. The CDR3 region is CASSPTSGIGSSYNEQFF. In DNA form, the CDR3 reads TGTGCCAGCAGCCCGACTAGCGGGATAGGGAGCTCCTACAATGAGCAGTTCTTC.

This clonotype was detected once. The chain carries TRBV9 and TRBJ1-1; possible D gene TRBD1, 5 bases. The germline gives CDR1 SGDLS, CDR2 YYNGEE. V was cut by 0 bases and J by 6 bases, with 12 bases left in between. The CDR3 runs to 14 residues. The CDR3 spells CASSVARDAAEAFF. In DNA, the CDR3 is TGTGCCAGCAGCGTAGCCCGGGACGCAGCTGAAGCTTTCTTT.

As concerns this clonotype: The germline gene is not matched at one end of the junction; a read error may be the cause. The gene calls are TRBV7-3 and TRBJ2-5; D remains unclear. Per germline, CDR1 SGHTA and CDR2 FQGTGA. This CDR3 spans 13 amino acids. The CDR3 nucleotides are TGTACCAGCAGCCCATCGAAGGGAGAGACCCAGTACTTC. Amino acids: CTSSPSKGETQYF.

V and J are TRBV29-1 and TRBJ2-3; 7 nucleotides match TRBD2. Germline V gives CDR1 SQVTM, CDR2 ANQGSEA. There are 14 residues in the CDR3. The V gene end was trimmed by 1 base and the J gene end by 3 bases; junction bases not matched to a gene: 4. The CDR3 reads CSVEGSGKTDTQYF. CDR3 coding DNA: TGCAGCGTTGAAGGCAGCGGGAAGACAGATACGCAGTATTTT.